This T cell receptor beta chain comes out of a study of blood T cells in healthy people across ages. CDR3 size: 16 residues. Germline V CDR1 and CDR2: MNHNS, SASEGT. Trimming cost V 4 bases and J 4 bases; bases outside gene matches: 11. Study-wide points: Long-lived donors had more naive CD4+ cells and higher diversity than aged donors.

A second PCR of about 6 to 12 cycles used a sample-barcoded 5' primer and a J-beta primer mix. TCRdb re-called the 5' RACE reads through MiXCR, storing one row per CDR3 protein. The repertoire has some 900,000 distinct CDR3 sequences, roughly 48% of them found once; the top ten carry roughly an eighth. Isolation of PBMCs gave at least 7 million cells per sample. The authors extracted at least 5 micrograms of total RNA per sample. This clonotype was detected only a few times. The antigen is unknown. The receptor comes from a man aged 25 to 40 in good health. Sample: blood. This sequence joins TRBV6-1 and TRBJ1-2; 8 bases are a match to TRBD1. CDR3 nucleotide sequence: TGTGCCAGCAGTGGGACAGGGTTTATTTCAACCTATGGCTACACCTTC. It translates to CASSGTGFISTYGYTF.